The 27 T cell receptor beta chains reported below all come from one sample, sequenced in a study of blood T cell repertoires in COVID-19. Data came from immunoSEQ multiplex PCR; TCRdb stores just in-frame clones and leaves some out. This table has around 200,000 clones, approximately 87% appearing once. The sequenced material came from peripheral blood. These receptors were taken from a person aged 70 to 79 with COVID-19, enrolled during active disease.

In this sample, this clone turned up once. The rearrangement links TRBV18 to TRBJ2-5; 8 nucleotides agree with TRBD1. J was trimmed by 2 bases and V by 1 base; bases with no gene match: 3. This CDR3 has 15 amino acids. Germline CDR1 reads KGHSH; CDR2 reads LQKENI. The CDR3, as DNA: TGTGCCAGCTCACCACTGACAGGGGAGCAAGAGACCCAGTACTTC. Its protein is CASSPLTGEQETQYF.

This clone was detected once. The chain combines TRBV3-1 (or the pseudogene TRBV3-2) with TRBJ2-3, with D maybe TRBD2 (6 bases). The germline gives CDR1 LGHDT, CDR2 YNNKEL (reference sequence). The CDR3 length is 16 residues. V was trimmed by 4 bases and J by 5 bases, leaving 19 bases between them. As DNA, the CDR3 is TGTGCCAGCAGCCTCTGGGGGGAGCCAGCGGGAGATACGCAGTATTTT. Its translation: CASSLWGEPAGDTQYF.

V and J are TRBV6-5 and TRBJ1-1; 10 nucleotides line up with TRBD1. Germline V CDR1 and CDR2: MNHEY, SVGAGI. The CDR3 totals 15 residues. J gave up 1 base and V 8 bases, and 7 bases lay outside the gene matches. This CDR3 is CASSDRGQKNTEAFF. The CDR3 DNA sequence: TGTGCCAGCTCCGACAGGGGGCAAAAGAACACTGAAGCTTTCTTT.

The gene calls are TRBV6-5 and TRBJ2-5; D gene unclear. This CDR3 is built from 16 residues. Germline V CDR1 and CDR2: MNHEY, SVGAGI. The V end was cut by 0 bases, the J end by 2 bases, with 13 bases between. CDR3 nucleotides: TGTGCCAGCAGTTACTCGATGGTACAGACACAAGAGACCCAGTACTTC. Its protein product is CASSYSMVQTQETQYF.

This chain joins TRBV6-1 and TRBJ1-2; D gene ambiguous. Looked up from germline, CDR1 is MNHNS and CDR2 is SASEGT. V shed 3 bases and J shed 8 bases, with 10 bases lying between them. The length of the CDR3 is 12 residues. The CDR3 sequence is CASSEGRWGYTF. For the CDR3, the DNA is TGTGCCAGCAGTGAGGGCCGGTGGGGCTACACCTTC.

The genes are TRBV24-1 and TRBJ2-4, with D perhaps TRBD2 (6 bases). Trimming removed 6 bases at V and 1 base at J, with 12 bases between. Germline V lookup: CDR1 KGHDR, CDR2 SFDVKD. The CDR3 is made up of 15 amino acids. The CDR3 DNA is TGTGCCACCAGTCCGGGGGAGTTTGCCAAAAACATTCAGTACTTC. Translating it yields CATSPGEFAKNIQYF.

The chain carries TRBV24-1 and TRBJ2-1; possibly TRBD2 for D (5 bases). The CDR3 is 13 amino acids. Germline-derived CDR1 and CDR2 are KGHDR and SFDVKD. The germline V and J ends were trimmed by 9 bases and 8 bases, with 16 bases remaining between them. The CDR3 nucleotides read TGTGCCACCTCTTTTGAGGGATCGGATGAGCAGTTCTTC. Residues: CATSFEGSDEQFF.

V is TRBV29-1 and J is TRBJ1-1; D might be TRBD1 (6 bases). V dropped 6 bases and J dropped 5 bases, with 16 bases sitting between them. Germline CDR1 reads SQVTM; CDR2 reads ANQGSEA. CDR3 length equals 13 residues. In nucleotides, the CDR3 is TGCAGCGTCGCGTTGACAGGTTGGACTGAAGCTTTCTTT. Amino acids: CSVALTGWTEAFF.

The chain carries TRBV28 and TRBJ1-1, with 10 positions matching TRBD1. This CDR3 has 14 amino acids. Per germline, CDR1 MDHEN and CDR2 SYDVKM. V shed 3 bases and J 7 bases; nucleotides not matched to a gene: 5. The CDR3 DNA reads TGTGCCAGCAGTTTCGGGACAGGGGTTTATGAAGCTTTCTTT. It is translated as CASSFGTGVYEAFF. Drawing the rest from reference TRBV28 and TRBJ1-1, the complete variable domain is DVKVTQSSRYLVKRTGEKVFLECVQDMDHENMFWYRQDPGLGLRLIYFSYDVKMKEKGDIPEGYSVSREKKERFSLILESASTNQTSMYLCASSFGTGVYEAFFGQGTRLTVV.

The chain is built from TRBV11-2 and TRBJ2-1, with TRBD2 matching over 8 bases. The germline V gene has CDR1 SGHAT and CDR2 FQNNGV. The CDR3 sequence is 14 residues long. The trim removed 5 bases at V and 6 bases at J, leaving 6 bases unmatched. This chain's CDR3 is CASSPGGTVNEQFF. The CDR3 DNA reads as TGTGCCAGCAGCCCGGGGGGGACTGTCAATGAGCAGTTCTTC. The complete variable domain, with remaining parts taken from reference TRBV11-2 and TRBJ2-1, reads EAGVAQSPRYKIIEKRQSVAFWCNPISGHATLYWYQQILGQGPKLLIQFQNNGVVDDSQLPKDRFSAERLKGVDSTLKIQPAKLEDSAVYLCASSPGGTVNEQFFGPGTRLTVL.

This rearrangement joins TRBV28 to TRBJ1-2, with TRBD1 as a possible D gene (6 bases). V was clipped by 5 bases and J by 8 bases, with 15 bases between them. CDR3 length: 13 residues. Germline V gene lookup returns CDR1 MDHEN and CDR2 SYDVKM. As DNA, the CDR3 is TGTGCCAGCAGTAAACAGGGAGGGGGAGGCTACACCTTC. Amino acids: CASSKQGGGGYTF.

This clone has only a few counts. V and J are TRBV10-3 and TRBJ2-7; D is perhaps TRBD1 (5 bases). The CDR3 length is 16 residues. Germline V gene data show CDR1 as ENHRY and CDR2 as SYGVKD. V lost 6 bases and J lost 2, with 20 bases in between. CDR3 amino acids: CAISEPGRTTTYEQYF. In DNA, the CDR3 is TGTGCCATCAGCGAACCTGGGCGGACAACGACCTACGAGCAGTACTTC.

This sequence joins TRBV6-1 and TRBJ1-3, with 7 nucleotides matching TRBD1. CDR1 is MNHNS and CDR2 is SASEGT in the germline V gene. CDR3 length: 16 amino acids. Trimming cost V 5 bases and J 2 bases; bases outside gene matches: 9. The CDR3 sequence: CASSQGQVLPGNTIYF. CDR3 in DNA: TGTGCCAGCAGTCAAGGACAGGTTCTCCCTGGAAACACCATATATTTT.

In its sample, this clone was seen a few times. The genes are TRBV5-3 and TRBJ2-2; tentative D call: TRBD2 (7 bases). TRBV5-3 is an ORF; its function is uncertain. Between the trimmed V and J ends, which lost 6 bases and 3 bases, there was a span of 15 bases. This CDR3 has 15 residues. CDR3 nucleotide sequence: TGTGCCAGAACCGGACGGGGGGCCTACACCGGGGAGCTGTTTTTT. This codes for CARTGRGAYTGELFF.

This chain joins TRBV6-2 or TRBV6-3 and TRBJ1-5, with 8 bases that match TRBD1. V was pared by 4 bases and J by 4 bases, with 6 bases of the junction left unmatched. The V gene's germline CDR1 is MNHEY and CDR2 SVGEGT. This CDR3 region has 15 residues. The CDR3: CASSSGQGWNQPQHF. CDR3 in DNA: TGTGCCAGCAGTTCTGGACAGGGTTGGAATCAGCCCCAGCATTTT.

J is TRBJ2-1 and V is TRBV4-3; D uncertain. The length of the CDR3 is 15 residues. Germline V gene data show CDR1 as LGHNA and CDR2 as YSLEER. V was cut by 3 bases and J by 0 bases, with 9 bases left in between. The CDR3 DNA sequence: TGCGCCAGCAGCCAGAGCGCCAGCTCCTACAATGAGCAGTTCTTC. Residues: CASSQSASSYNEQFF.

The chain is built from TRBV19 and TRBJ2-1, with TRBD2 as a possible D gene (5 bases). The V gene's germline CDR1 is LNHDA and CDR2 SQIVND (reference sequence). V was pared by 1 base and J by 8 bases, with 9 bases between. The CDR3 runs to 13 residues. The CDR3 DNA is TGTGCCAGTAGTATAGTGGCCGGGGATGAGCAGTTCTTC. This encodes CASSIVAGDEQFF.

The gene calls are TRBV7-9 and TRBJ1-1; 7 bases fit TRBD1. The CDR3 sequence is 14 residues long. CDR1 and CDR2 from the germline V gene are SEHNR and FQNEAQ (reference sequence). The V and J ends lost 2 bases and 4 bases, in that order; junction bases with no gene match: 4. CDR3 coding DNA: TGTGCCAGCAGCTTAAACAGGGGTGTCACTGAAGCTTTCTTT. Translation: CASSLNRGVTEAFF.

The rearrangement links TRBV7-6 to TRBJ2-7; 7 nucleotides match TRBD1. Germline lookup yields CDR1 SGHVS and CDR2 FNYEAQ. The CDR3 is 14 residues long. The trim removed 4 bases at V and 1 base at J, leaving 4 bases unmatched. CDR3 sequence reads: CASSSSQGSYEQYF. Written as DNA, the CDR3 is TGTGCCAGCAGCTCATCACAGGGGTCCTACGAGCAGTACTTC.

This chain links TRBV30 with TRBJ2-7, with 7 positions matching TRBD2. V shed 4 bases and J 3 bases; nucleotides not matched to a gene: 6. Per the germline V gene, CDR1 is GTSNPN and CDR2 is SVGIG (reference sequence). This CDR3 is 13 amino acids long. The CDR3 coding sequence is TGTGCCTGGACCCACGGGGGGAGCTACGAGCAGTACTTC. Its protein product is CAWTHGGSYEQYF.

The rearrangement uses TRBV4-2 and TRBJ2-5, with 14 bases matching TRBD2. This CDR3 is built from 20 residues. The ends lost 2 bases at V and 5 bases at J; junction bases unmatched: 16. Germline V gene sequence: CDR1 LGHNA, CDR2 YNFKEQ. CDR3 nucleotides: TGTGCCAGCAGCCAAACCGGGACTAGCGGGAGCGTGCTTGTTTTGGAGACCCAGTACTTC. This sequence encodes CASSQTGTSGSVLVLETQYF.

The chain joins TRBV6-2 or TRBV6-3 to TRBJ2-7, with D possibly being TRBD1 (6 bases). This CDR3 has 17 residues. Germline loops: CDR1 MNHEY, CDR2 SVGEGT. V was trimmed by 2 bases and J by 6 bases, leaving 23 bases between them. The CDR3 DNA reads as TGTGCCAGCAGTTACGCCCTACTCGGGCAGGGGTGGCGCGAGCAGTACTTC. This gives the protein CASSYALLGQGWREQYF.

V is TRBV12-5 and J is TRBJ1-1; D is uncertain. The CDR3 is made up of 12 amino acids. Per germline, CDR1 LGHNT and CDR2 FRNRAP. V gave up 7 bases and J gave up 6 bases, with 12 bases separating them. The CDR3 DNA is TGTGCTAGTGAAAACTACGGGTCTGAAGCTTTCTTT. It encodes CASENYGSEAFF.

The V call is TRBV6-1, the J call TRBJ2-5; no clear D. The germline CDR1 and CDR2 sequences are MNHNS and SASEGT. Trimming removed 3 bases at V and 0 bases at J, with 11 bases between. The CDR3 is made up of 15 amino acids. The DNA for the CDR3 is TGTGCCAGCAGTGAGACCACAGAGTACCAAGAGACCCAGTACTTC. As protein: CASSETTEYQETQYF.

The J gene is TRBJ1-6, the V gene TRBV7-9; D gene unclear. Germline lookup yields CDR1 SEHNR and CDR2 FQNEAQ (reference sequence). Trimming pared 5 bases from V and 5 bases from J, leaving 13 bases between. The CDR3 sequence is 15 residues long. CDR3 loop: CASSPNTVNNSPLHF. The CDR3 nucleotides are TGTGCCAGCAGCCCCAATACAGTGAATAATTCACCCCTCCACTTT.

The J gene is TRBJ1-6, the V gene TRBV18, with a possible D match to TRBD1 (5 bases). CDR3 length: 15 residues. Trimming removed 1 base at V and 7 bases at J, with 11 bases between. Germline values: CDR1 KGHSH, CDR2 LQKENI. The DNA for the CDR3 is TGTGCCAGCTCACCACTGGGGCAGGGAAATTCACCCCTCCACTTT. It translates to CASSPLGQGNSPLHF.

V is TRBV6-5 and J is TRBJ2-1; the match to TRBD1 covers 9 bases. Germline CDR1 MNHEY, CDR2 SVGAGI. The J segment lost 5 bases and the V segment lost 6 bases, leaving 5 bases of the junction unmatched. The CDR3 has 14 residues. This CDR3 is CASSRRTGDNEQFF. CDR3 DNA: TGTGCCAGCAGCAGAAGGACAGGGGACAATGAGCAGTTCTTC.